A single sample is the source of the 16 T cell receptor beta chains below, sequenced in a study of blood T cell repertoires in COVID-19. The table came from immunoSEQ multiplex PCR; TCRdb's copy has only in-frame clones and leaves some out. The table lists around 300,000 clones, 80% to 95% of them singletons. The sequenced sample consisted of peripheral blood. The receptors shown here come from a woman under 40 with COVID-19, enrolled during active disease.

The chain uses TRBV6-6 and TRBJ2-5; 7 bases fit TRBD2. J lost 5 bases, V lost 2 bases, and 5 bases had no gene match. This CDR3 region has 14 residues. CDR1 is MNHNY, CDR2 SVGAGI, per germline (reference sequence). Here the CDR3 reads CASSYEAGAETQYF. DNA of the CDR3: TGTGCCAGCAGTTACGAGGCGGGAGCTGAGACCCAGTACTTC.

The chain links TRBV30 to TRBJ2-6; 9 positions agree with TRBD1. There are 16 residues in the CDR3. Trimming took 7 bases from V and 1 from J; bases not matched to a gene: 8. Germline V CDR1 and CDR2: GTSNPN, SVGIG (reference sequence). CDR3 sequence: CAYDYRGRSGANVLTF. The CDR3 DNA reads as TGTGCCTACGACTACAGGGGGCGGTCTGGGGCCAACGTCCTGACTTTC.

This chain connects TRBV9 to TRBJ1-1, with 8 bases lining up with TRBD1. CDR1 is SGDLS and CDR2 is YYNGEE in the germline V gene. The CDR3 loop spans 15 amino acids. The V gene end was trimmed by 0 bases and the J gene end by 6 bases; junction bases not matched to a gene: 7. CDR3 amino acids: CASSVDGQGTAEAFF. The CDR3 nucleotides read TGTGCCAGCAGCGTAGATGGACAGGGTACTGCTGAAGCTTTCTTT.

The chain uses TRBV14 and TRBJ2-1, with TRBD2 as a possible D gene (7 bases). Trimming took 4 bases from V and 6 from J, leaving 22 bases between them. The CDR3 covers 17 residues. The germline CDR1 and CDR2 sequences are SGHDN and FVKESK. CDR3 sequence reads: CASSRLAETRGGNEQFF. The CDR3 DNA sequence: TGTGCCAGCAGCCGCCTAGCGGAGACAAGAGGGGGCAATGAGCAGTTCTTC.

This clone was counted between two and nine times. V usage is TRBV6-4 and J usage is TRBJ2-1; the match to TRBD2 covers 12 bases. V gave up 4 bases and J gave up 5 bases; unmatched junction bases: 6. Germline values: CDR1 MRHNA, CDR2 SNTAGT. This CDR3 is built from 16 residues. The CDR3 reads CASSVDLAGGHNEQFF. The CDR3 DNA follows: TGTGCCAGCAGTGTTGACCTAGCGGGAGGGCACAATGAGCAGTTCTTC.

This chain joins TRBV3-1 (or the pseudogene TRBV3-2) and TRBJ2-3, with 7 nucleotides matching TRBD2. V dropped 0 bases and J dropped 6; count of bases not matched to a gene: 9. Germline lookup yields CDR1 LGHDT and CDR2 YNNKEL (reference sequence). The CDR3 loop spans 16 amino acids. CDR3 amino acids: CASSQDRDSGSDTQYF. The CDR3 DNA reads as TGTGCCAGCAGCCAAGATCGGGATAGCGGGTCGGATACGCAGTATTTT.

The chain's CDR3 is CASSHRGQGYTF. CDR3 DNA sequence: TGTGCCAGCAGCCACAGGGGGCAGGGCTACACCTTC. The rearrangement uses TRBV7-9 and TRBJ1-2; 9 bases line up with TRBD1. Germline CDR1 reads SEHNR; CDR2 reads FQNEAQ (reference sequence). This CDR3 has 12 residues. Trimming took 5 bases from V and 8 from J; bases not matched to a gene: 3.

This clone came up once. V gene TRBV5-1 combines with J gene TRBJ1-5; D ambiguous. V dropped 0 bases and J dropped 2 bases, with 6 bases sitting between them. Germline values: CDR1 SGHRS, CDR2 YFSETQ. This CDR3 region has 14 residues. The CDR3 DNA reads as TGCGCCAGCAGCTTGGATGGCCGCAATCAGCCCCAGCATTTT. It is translated as CASSLDGRNQPQHF.

The chain links TRBV27 to TRBJ2-1; a weak D match, TRBD2 (5 bases). The CDR3 is 15 amino acids. Looked up from germline, CDR1 is MNHEY and CDR2 is SMNVEV (reference sequence). V lost 6 bases and J lost 5, with 17 bases in between. The DNA for the CDR3 is TGTGCCAGCAGCGCCTCCCTAGCTGATCACAATGAGCAGTTCTTC. Its protein product is CASSASLADHNEQFF.

In DNA form, the CDR3 reads TGTGCCAGCGTTCTCACAGCCTACGAGCAGTACTTC. Protein product: CASVLTAYEQYF. The gene calls are TRBV6-5 and TRBJ2-7; D gene uncertain. V lost 8 bases, J lost 2 bases, and 10 bases lay in between. The CDR3 sequence is 12 residues long. Per germline, CDR1 MNHEY and CDR2 SVGAGI.

V gene TRBV5-1 combines with J gene TRBJ2-7, with TRBD1 matching over 8 bases. The V gene end was trimmed by 5 bases and the J gene end by 3 bases; junction bases not matched to a gene: 10. Germline CDR1 is SGHRS and CDR2 is YFSETQ. This CDR3 has 15 amino acids. The CDR3 DNA reads as TGCGCCAGCAGTCCCCCGGGACAGGAGAACTACGAGCAGTACTTC. Translation gives CASSPPGQENYEQYF.

CDR3 nucleotides: TGTGCCAGCAGTTACGACTTAACGAGCTCCTACAATGAGCAGTTCTTC. Its translation: CASSYDLTSSYNEQFF. The genes are TRBV6-5 and TRBJ2-1; D call uncertain. The length of the CDR3 is 16 residues. Per the germline V gene, CDR1 is MNHEY and CDR2 is SVGAGI. V was shortened by 2 bases and J by 0 bases, with 11 bases between the two germline ends.

The rearrangement links TRBV2 to TRBJ2-7, with 12 nucleotides matching TRBD2. CDR1 and CDR2 (germline): SNHLY, FYNNEI. V shed 6 bases and J 4 bases; nucleotides not matched to a gene: 4. The length of the CDR3 is 14 residues. Written as DNA, the CDR3 is TGTGCCAGCAGCGGGACTAGCGGGCCTTACGAGCAGTACTTC. As protein: CASSGTSGPYEQYF.

The chain employs TRBV24-1 and TRBJ2-7, with D perhaps TRBD2 (5 bases). V lost 4 bases and J 0 bases, leaving 9 bases between the germline ends. The CDR3 is 14 amino acids. Germline V gene lookup returns CDR1 KGHDR and CDR2 SFDVKD. CDR3 in DNA: TGTGCCACCAGTGACCCCGGGAACTCCTACGAGCAGTACTTC. Translating it yields CATSDPGNSYEQYF.

The chain has TRBV5-6 and TRBJ2-7, with 8 bases fitting TRBD1. The germline gives CDR1 SGHDT, CDR2 YYEEEE. V gave up 1 base and J gave up 6 bases; unmatched junction bases: 9. The CDR3 has 15 amino acids. This CDR3 is CASSLFGQGLSEQYF. CDR3 nucleotide sequence: TGTGCCAGCAGCTTGTTCGGACAGGGACTTTCCGAGCAGTACTTC.

As for this clone: One end of the junction fails to match germline, which may point to a read error. The V call is TRBV3-1 (or the pseudogene TRBV3-2), the J call TRBJ2-7; D is ambiguous. The CDR3 extends over 14 amino acids. Germline CDR1 LGHDT, CDR2 YNNKEL (reference sequence). The CDR3 sequence: CASSQGVGSYEQYF. In nucleotides, the CDR3 is TGTGCCAGCAGTCAAGGTGTCGGTTCCTACGAGCAGTACTTC.